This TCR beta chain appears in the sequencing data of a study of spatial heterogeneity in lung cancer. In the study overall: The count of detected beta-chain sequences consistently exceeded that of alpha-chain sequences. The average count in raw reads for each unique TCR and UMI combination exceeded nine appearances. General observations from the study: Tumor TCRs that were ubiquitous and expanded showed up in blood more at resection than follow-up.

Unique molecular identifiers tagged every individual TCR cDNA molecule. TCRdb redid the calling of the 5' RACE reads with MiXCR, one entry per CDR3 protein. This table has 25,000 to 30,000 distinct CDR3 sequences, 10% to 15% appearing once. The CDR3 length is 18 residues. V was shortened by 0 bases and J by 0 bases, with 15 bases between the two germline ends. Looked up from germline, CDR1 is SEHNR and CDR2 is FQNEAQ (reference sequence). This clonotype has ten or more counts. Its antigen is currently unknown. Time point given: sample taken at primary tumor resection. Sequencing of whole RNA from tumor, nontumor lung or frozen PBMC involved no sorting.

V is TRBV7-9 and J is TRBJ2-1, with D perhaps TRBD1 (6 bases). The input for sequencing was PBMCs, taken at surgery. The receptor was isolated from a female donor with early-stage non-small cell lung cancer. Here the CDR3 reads CASSLARYRTDSYNEQFF. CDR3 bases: TGTGCCAGCAGCTTAGCCCGGTATAGGACAGACTCCTACAATGAGCAGTTCTTC.